The 5 T cell receptor beta chains presented below share a single source sample, sequenced in a study of cytomegalovirus exposure and HLA in healthy donors (dated by TCRdb to 2015 to 2018). Libraries came from the immunoSEQ multiplex PCR assay. Imported from immuneACCESS, the table was reduced by TCRdb to in-frame sequences with V and J called. These copies leave out some clones; in studies compared against another copy, an unresolved V gene accounts for under half, and the cause of the remainder is not known. This sample lists about 340,000 clones; more than 80% were detected once. The ten most abundant clones make up about 0.91% of the sample. Sequenced material: PBMCs. These receptors all come from a young woman in good health and CMV-seronegative.

This chain connects TRBV28 to TRBJ2-6, with 9 bases matching TRBD2. V was clipped by 10 bases and J by 0 bases; unmatched bases: 10. The CDR3 contains 17 residues. The germline V gene has CDR1 MDHEN and CDR2 SYDVKM. The chain's CDR3 is CATSGASGNSGANVLTF. The CDR3 DNA sequence: TGTGCCACCTCCGGGGCTAGCGGGAACTCTGGGGCCAACGTCCTGACTTTC.

The chain carries TRBV4-2 and TRBJ2-7; 9 nucleotides line up with TRBD1. CDR3 length: 17 residues. Germline trimming cut 4 bases from V and 0 bases from J; bases unmatched to any gene: 10. In germline, CDR1 is LGHNA, CDR2 YNFKEQ. The CDR3 region has the DNA TGTGCCAGCAGCCGCTCTACCCGGGGACAGGGCTCCTACGAGCAGTACTTC. This translates into CASSRSTRGQGSYEQYF.

V usage is TRBV7-2 and J usage is TRBJ2-3; TRBD2 matches 9 bases. The CDR3 has 18 amino acids. CDR1 SGHTA and CDR2 FQGNSA come from the germline V gene. J lost 4 bases, V lost 2 bases, and 13 bases had no gene match. CDR3 in DNA: TGTGCCAGCAGCTTAAGGGTTGTGGCGGGAGGGCCGGCAGATACGCAGTATTTT. Translation: CASSLRVVAGGPADTQYF. Complete variable domain (other parts from reference TRBV7-2 and TRBJ2-3): GAGVSQSPSNKVTEKGKDVELRCDPISGHTALYWYRQSLGQGLEFLIYFQGNSAPDKSGLPSDRFSAERTGGSVSTLTIQRTQQEDSAVYLCASSLRVVAGGPADTQYFGPGTRLTVL.

The V and J genes are TRBV6-1 and TRBJ2-7; 9 bases are a match to TRBD2. The V gene end was trimmed by 2 bases and the J gene end by 3 bases; junction bases not matched to a gene: 5. Germline V gene data show CDR1 as MNHNS and CDR2 as SASEGT. CDR3 length: 15 amino acids. CDR3 DNA sequence: TGTGCCAGCAGTGAACGTCTAGCGGGGAACTACGAGCAGTACTTC. As protein: CASSERLAGNYEQYF.

V is TRBV5-1 and J is TRBJ2-1; D ambiguous. This CDR3 has 14 residues. The germline V and J ends were trimmed by 2 bases and 0 bases, with 6 bases remaining between them. Germline V gives CDR1 SGHRS, CDR2 YFSETQ. The CDR3 DNA reads as TGCGCCAGCAGCTTAGCATACTCCTACAATGAGCAGTTCTTC. It yields the protein CASSLAYSYNEQFF.